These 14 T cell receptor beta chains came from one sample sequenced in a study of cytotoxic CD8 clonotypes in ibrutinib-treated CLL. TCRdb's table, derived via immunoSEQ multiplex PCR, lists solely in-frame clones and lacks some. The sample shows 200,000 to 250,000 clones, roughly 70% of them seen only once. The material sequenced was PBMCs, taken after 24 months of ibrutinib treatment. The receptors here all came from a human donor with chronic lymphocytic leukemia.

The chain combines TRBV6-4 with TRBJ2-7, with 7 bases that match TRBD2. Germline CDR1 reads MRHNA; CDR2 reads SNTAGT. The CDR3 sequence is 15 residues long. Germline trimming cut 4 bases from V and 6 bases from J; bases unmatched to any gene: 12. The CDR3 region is CASSVETGLHSEQYF. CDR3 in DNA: TGTGCCAGCAGTGTAGAAACGGGACTACATAGCGAGCAGTACTTC.

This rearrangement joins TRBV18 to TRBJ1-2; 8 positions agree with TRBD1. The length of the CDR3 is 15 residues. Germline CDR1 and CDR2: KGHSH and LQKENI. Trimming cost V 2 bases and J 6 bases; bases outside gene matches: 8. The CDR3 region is CASSPWQGAMDGYTF. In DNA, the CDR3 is TGTGCCAGCTCACCATGGCAGGGGGCAATGGATGGCTACACCTTC.

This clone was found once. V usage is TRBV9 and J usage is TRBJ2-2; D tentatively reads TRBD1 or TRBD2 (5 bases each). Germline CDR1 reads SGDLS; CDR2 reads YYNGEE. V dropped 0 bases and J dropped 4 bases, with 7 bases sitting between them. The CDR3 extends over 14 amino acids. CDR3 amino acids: CASSVGGSTGELFF. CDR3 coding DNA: TGTGCCAGCAGCGTAGGGGGGTCCACCGGGGAGCTGTTTTTT.

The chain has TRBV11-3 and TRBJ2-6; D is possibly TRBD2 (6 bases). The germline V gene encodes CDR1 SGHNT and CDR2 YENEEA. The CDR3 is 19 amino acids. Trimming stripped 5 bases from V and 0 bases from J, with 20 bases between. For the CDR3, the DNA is TGTGCCAGCAGCCACGGGATGGCGGGGAGTTACTCTGGGGCCAACGTCCTGACTTTC. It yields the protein CASSHGMAGSYSGANVLTF.

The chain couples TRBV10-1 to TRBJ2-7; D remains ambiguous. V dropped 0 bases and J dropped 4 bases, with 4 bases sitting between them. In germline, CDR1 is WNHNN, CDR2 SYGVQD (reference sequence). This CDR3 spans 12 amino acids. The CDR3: CASSESSYEQYF. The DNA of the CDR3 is TGCGCCAGCAGTGAGTCGAGTTACGAGCAGTACTTC.

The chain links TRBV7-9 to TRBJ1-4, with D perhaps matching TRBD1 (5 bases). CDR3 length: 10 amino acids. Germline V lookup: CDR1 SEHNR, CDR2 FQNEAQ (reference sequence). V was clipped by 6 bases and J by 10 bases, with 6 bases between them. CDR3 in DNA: TGTGCCAGCAGTGGGGCAAAACTGTTTTTT. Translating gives CASSGAKLFF.

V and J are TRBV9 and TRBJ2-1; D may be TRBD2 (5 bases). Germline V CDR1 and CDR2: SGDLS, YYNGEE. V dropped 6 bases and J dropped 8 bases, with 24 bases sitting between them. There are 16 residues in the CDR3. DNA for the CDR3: TGTGCCAGCAACCTCAGAGGGCTAGGCCTCTGGGATGAGCAGTTCTTC. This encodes CASNLRGLGLWDEQFF.

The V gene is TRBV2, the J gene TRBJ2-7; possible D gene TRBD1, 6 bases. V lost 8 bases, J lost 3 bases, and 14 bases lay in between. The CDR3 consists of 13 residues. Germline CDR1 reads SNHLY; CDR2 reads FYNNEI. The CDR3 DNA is TGTGCCAGCCCACGCCCCAGGGGCTACGAGCAGTACTTC. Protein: CASPRPRGYEQYF.

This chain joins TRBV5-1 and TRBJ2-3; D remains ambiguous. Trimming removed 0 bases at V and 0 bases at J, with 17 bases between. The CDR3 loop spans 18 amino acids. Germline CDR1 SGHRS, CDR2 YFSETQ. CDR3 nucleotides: TGCGCCAGCAGCTTGGCCTATGACGGACCCTCTAGCACAGATACGCAGTATTTT. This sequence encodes CASSLAYDGPSSTDTQYF.

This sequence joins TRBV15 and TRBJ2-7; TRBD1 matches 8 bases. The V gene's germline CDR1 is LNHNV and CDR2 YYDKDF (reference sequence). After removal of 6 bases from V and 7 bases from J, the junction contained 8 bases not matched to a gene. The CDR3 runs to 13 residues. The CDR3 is CATRLDRAGEQYF. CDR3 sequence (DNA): TGTGCCACCAGACTGGACAGGGCTGGGGAGCAGTACTTC.

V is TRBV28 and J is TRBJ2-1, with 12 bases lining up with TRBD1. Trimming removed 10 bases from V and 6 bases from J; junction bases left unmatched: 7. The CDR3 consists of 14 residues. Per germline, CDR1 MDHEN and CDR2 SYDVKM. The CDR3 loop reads CATIPGQGANEQFF. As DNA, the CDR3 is TGTGCCACCATACCGGGACAGGGGGCCAATGAGCAGTTCTTC.

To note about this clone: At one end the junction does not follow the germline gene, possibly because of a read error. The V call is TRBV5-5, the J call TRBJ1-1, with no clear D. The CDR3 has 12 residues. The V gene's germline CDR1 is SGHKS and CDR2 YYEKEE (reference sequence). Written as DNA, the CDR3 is TGTGCCAGCAGGTTGGGGAACACTGAAGCTTTCTTT. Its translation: CASRLGNTEAFF.

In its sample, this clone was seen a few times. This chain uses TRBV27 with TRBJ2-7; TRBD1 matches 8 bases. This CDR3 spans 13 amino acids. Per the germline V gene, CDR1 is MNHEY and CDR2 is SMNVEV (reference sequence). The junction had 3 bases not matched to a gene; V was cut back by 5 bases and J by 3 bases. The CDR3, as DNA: TGTGCCAGCAGTCCCGGGACAGGCTACGAGCAGTACTTC. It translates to CASSPGTGYEQYF.

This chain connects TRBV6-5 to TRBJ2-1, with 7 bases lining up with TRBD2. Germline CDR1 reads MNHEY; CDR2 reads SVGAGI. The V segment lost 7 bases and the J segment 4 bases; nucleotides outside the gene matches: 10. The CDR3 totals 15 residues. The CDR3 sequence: CASKGGLAAYNEQFF. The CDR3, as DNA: TGTGCCAGCAAAGGTGGGCTAGCGGCTTACAATGAGCAGTTCTTC.